The rows below give T cell receptor beta chains drawn from one sample of a study of Ad26.COV2.S vaccination and SARS-CoV-2 variants. Profiled with immunoSEQ multiplex PCR; TCRdb holds only in-frame clones, not every one. The sample holds hundreds of thousands of clones, roughly nine tenths seen once. Sequences were derived from peripheral blood, sampled after recovery from COVID-19. These receptors were taken from a human donor who had recovered from COVID-19. The CDR3 runs from the conserved cysteine through the conserved F or W. D genes are given only for firm matches. For some rows the clone size is stated as once, few or many, or as a class when expanded; others skip it.

CDR3 protein: CASSQFRDRPNEQFF; CDR3 DNA: TGTGCCAGCAGTCAGTTCCGGGACAGGCCCAATGAGCAGTTCTTC; D gene: TRBD1; J gene: TRBJ2-1; clone size: .; V gene: TRBV27
CDR3 protein: CASSRGGVGEKLFF; CDR3 DNA: TGTGCCAGCAGCCGTGGGGGGGTAGGGGAAAAACTGTTTTTT; D gene: .; J gene: TRBJ1-4; clone size: .; V gene: TRBV11-2
CDR3 protein: CASSLLHGNTIYF; CDR3 DNA: TGTGCCAGCAGCCTACTTCATGGAAACACCATATATTTT; D gene: .; J gene: TRBJ1-3; clone size: .; V gene: TRBV6-5
CDR3 protein: CASSTLGTGQGGTYEQYF; CDR3 DNA: TGTGCCAGCAGCACCCTAGGGACCGGACAGGGAGGAACCTACGAGCAGTACTTC; D gene: .; J gene: TRBJ2-7; clone size: .; V gene: TRBV21-1
CDR3 protein: CASSTAVTSSYEQYF; CDR3 DNA: TGTGCCAGCAGCACTGCGGTCACTAGCTCCTACGAGCAGTACTTC; D gene: .; J gene: TRBJ2-7; clone size: .; V gene: TRBV7-9
CDR3 protein: CASSLTQAVTLYGYTF; CDR3 DNA: TGTGCCAGCAGCTTAACACAGGCGGTCACTCTCTATGGCTACACCTTC; D gene: .; J gene: TRBJ1-2; clone size: .; V gene: TRBV7-8
CDR3 protein: CASSLFIGGGNQPQHF; CDR3 DNA: TGTGCCAGCAGCTTGTTCATTGGGGGTGGCAATCAGCCCCAGCATTTT; D gene: .; J gene: TRBJ1-5; clone size: .; V gene: TRBV5-8
CDR3 protein: CASSELGLTGWDTQYF; CDR3 DNA: TGTGCCAGCAGTGAACTAGGCTTGACTGGCTGGGATACGCAGTATTTT; D gene: .; J gene: TRBJ2-3; clone size: .; V gene: TRBV2
CDR3 protein: CASSQEGTASTDTQYF; CDR3 DNA: TGCGCCAGCAGCCAAGAAGGGACGGCTTCTACAGATACGCAGTATTTT; D gene: .; J gene: TRBJ2-3; clone size: .; V gene: TRBV4-1
CDR3 protein: CASSTLPRGYTF; CDR3 DNA: TGTGCCAGCAGTACCCTCCCACGGGGCTACACCTTC; D gene: .; J gene: TRBJ1-2; clone size: .; V gene: TRBV28
CDR3 protein: CASSPGTSGGALNTGELFF; CDR3 DNA: TGTGCCAGCAGCCCCGGGACTAGCGGGGGGGCGCTGAACACCGGGGAGCTGTTTTTT; D gene: TRBD2; J gene: TRBJ2-2; clone size: .; V gene: TRBV7-6
CDR3 protein: CANKQGAETQYF; CDR3 DNA: TGTGCCAACAAACAGGGGGCGGAGACCCAGTACTTC; D gene: TRBD1; J gene: TRBJ2-5; clone size: .; V gene: TRBV2
CDR3 protein: CASSEDRADTQYF; CDR3 DNA: TGTGCCAGCAGCGAGGACAGGGCAGATACGCAGTATTTT; D gene: TRBD1; J gene: TRBJ2-3; clone size: .; V gene: TRBV9
CDR3 protein: CASSEARGVEYF; CDR3 DNA: TGTGCCAGCAGTGAAGCACGGGGGGTGGAGTACTTC; D gene: TRBD2; J gene: TRBJ2-7; clone size: .; V gene: TRBV2
CDR3 protein: CATSRGGRTVHNSPLHF; CDR3 DNA: TGTGCCACCAGCAGAGGAGGCAGGACCGTACATAATTCACCCCTCCACTTT; D gene: .; J gene: TRBJ1-6; clone size: .; V gene: TRBV15
CDR3 protein: CATSDGAQETQYF; CDR3 DNA: TGTGCCACCAGTGATGGCGCTCAAGAGACCCAGTACTTC; D gene: .; J gene: TRBJ2-5; clone size: .; V gene: TRBV24-1
CDR3 protein: CASSSGSASYNSPLHF; CDR3 DNA: TGTGCCAGCAGCTCCGGGTCCGCAAGCTATAATTCACCCCTCCACTTT; D gene: .; J gene: TRBJ1-6; clone size: .; V gene: TRBV7-9
CDR3 protein: CASSPGTGLSYEQYF; CDR3 DNA: TGCGCCAGCAGCCCAGGGACAGGGCTCTCCTACGAGCAGTACTTC; D gene: TRBD1; J gene: TRBJ2-7; clone size: .; V gene: TRBV5-1
CDR3 protein: CASSVVGGAIHEQFF; CDR3 DNA: TGTGCCAGCAGCGTAGTCGGGGGGGCAATCCATGAGCAGTTCTTC; D gene: TRBD2; J gene: TRBJ2-1; clone size: .; V gene: TRBV9
CDR3 protein: CSARDLVTQYF; CDR3 DNA: TGCAGTGCTAGAGATCTTGTGACCCAGTACTTC; D gene: .; J gene: TRBJ2-5; clone size: .; V gene: TRBV20-1
CDR3 protein: CASSLEVAVTEAFF; CDR3 DNA: TGCGCCAGCAGCTTGGAGGTGGCGGTCACTGAAGCTTTCTTT; D gene: .; J gene: TRBJ1-1; clone size: .; V gene: TRBV5-1
CDR3 protein: CASSFRDYGYTF; CDR3 DNA: TGTGCCAGCAGTTTTCGAGATTATGGCTACACCTTC; D gene: .; J gene: TRBJ1-2; clone size: .; V gene: TRBV12-3/TRBV12-4
CDR3 protein: CASSVDRNAGKLFF; CDR3 DNA: TGTGCCAGCAGCGTCGACAGGAATGCGGGAAAACTGTTTTTT; D gene: .; J gene: TRBJ1-4; clone size: once; V gene: TRBV11-2
CDR3 protein: CASSIGTGTDTQYF; CDR3 DNA: TGCGCCAGCAGCATTGGGACGGGCACAGATACGCAGTATTTT; D gene: .; J gene: TRBJ2-3; clone size: once; V gene: TRBV5-1
CDR3 protein: CATSRDPGAQNEKLFF; CDR3 DNA: TGTGCCACCAGCAGAGATCCAGGGGCTCAAAATGAAAAACTGTTTTTT; D gene: .; J gene: TRBJ1-4; clone size: .; V gene: TRBV15
CDR3 protein: CASRGRADYGYTF; CDR3 DNA: TGTGCCAGCAGGGGGCGGGCGGACTATGGCTACACCTTC; D gene: .; J gene: TRBJ1-2; clone size: .; V gene: TRBV2
CDR3 protein: CASSPSHSYNEQFF; CDR3 DNA: TGCGCCAGCAGCCCATCCCACTCCTACAATGAGCAGTTCTTC; D gene: .; J gene: TRBJ2-1; clone size: .; V gene: TRBV5-1
CDR3 protein: CATSSWGKGGTEAFF; CDR3 DNA: TGTGCCACCAGCAGCTGGGGGAAGGGGGGCACTGAAGCTTTCTTT; D gene: .; J gene: TRBJ1-1; clone size: once; V gene: TRBV15
CDR3 protein: CASSPGGAFF; CDR3 DNA: TGTGCCAGCAGCCCGGGTGGGGCTTTCTTT; D gene: .; J gene: TRBJ1-1; clone size: .; V gene: TRBV6-6
CDR3 protein: CASSSRPGRATNEKLFF; CDR3 DNA: TGTGCCAGCAGCTCCCGCCCAGGGCGGGCAACTAATGAAAAACTGTTTTTT; D gene: .; J gene: TRBJ1-4; clone size: .; V gene: TRBV5-6
CDR3 protein: CASSYRDRDEAFF; CDR3 DNA: TGTGCCAGCAGTTACCGGGACAGGGATGAAGCTTTCTTT; D gene: TRBD1; J gene: TRBJ1-1; clone size: .; V gene: TRBV6-5
CDR3 protein: CASSSPLGQGYGYTF; CDR3 DNA: TGTGCCAGCAGTTCCCCGCTGGGACAGGGCTATGGCTACACCTTC; D gene: TRBD1; J gene: TRBJ1-2; clone size: .; V gene: TRBV9
CDR3 protein: CASSVGPATPYEQYF; CDR3 DNA: TGTGCCAGTAGTGTCGGACCGGCGACTCCCTACGAGCAGTACTTC; D gene: .; J gene: TRBJ2-7; clone size: .; V gene: TRBV19
CDR3 protein: CASSRGTADTQYF; CDR3 DNA: TGCGCCAGCAGCCGAGGGACCGCGGATACGCAGTATTTT; D gene: .; J gene: TRBJ2-3; clone size: .; V gene: TRBV5-1
CDR3 protein: CASTPGGGAGEAFF; CDR3 DNA: TGCGCCAGCACCCCGGGGGGAGGCGCGGGTGAAGCTTTCTTT; D gene: .; J gene: TRBJ1-1; clone size: .; V gene: TRBV4-1
CDR3 protein: CASSPRQEKAFF; CDR3 DNA: TGTGCCAGTAGTCCCCGACAGGAAAAAGCTTTCTTT; D gene: .; J gene: TRBJ1-1; clone size: .; V gene: TRBV19
CDR3 protein: CASSPGTF; CDR3 DNA: TGTGCCAGCAGCCCAGGAACTTTT; D gene: .; J gene: TRBJ1-1; clone size: .; V gene: TRBV9
CDR3 protein: CASSSNRGGLDGYTF; CDR3 DNA: TGTGCCAGTAGTAGCAACAGGGGGGGTCTCGATGGCTACACCTTC; D gene: TRBD1; J gene: TRBJ1-2; clone size: .; V gene: TRBV19
CDR3 protein: CASSLNRVNYGYTF; CDR3 DNA: TGCGCCAGCAGCTTGAACAGAGTCAATTATGGCTACACCTTC; D gene: .; J gene: TRBJ1-2; clone size: .; V gene: TRBV5-1
CDR3 protein: CASSYTGKGNYGYTF; CDR3 DNA: TGTGCCAGCAGTTATACGGGGAAGGGTAACTATGGCTACACCTTC; D gene: .; J gene: TRBJ1-2; clone size: .; V gene: TRBV6-5
CDR3 protein: CASSQVPRGNEKLFF; CDR3 DNA: TGCGCCAGCAGCCAAGTACCCCGGGGAAATGAAAAACTGTTTTTT; D gene: .; J gene: TRBJ1-4; clone size: .; V gene: TRBV4-3
CDR3 protein: CASSNDPGVAEAFF; CDR3 DNA: TGCGCCAGCAGCAATGACCCGGGGGTGGCTGAAGCTTTCTTT; D gene: .; J gene: TRBJ1-1; clone size: once; V gene: TRBV5-1